This T cell receptor beta chain was found in a study of T-cell reconstitution after alpha-beta-depleted transplantation in children. Overall study findings and caveats: For some patients, TCRbeta diversity was high at day 60 because of recipient T cells and thymic progenitors that survived.

Unique molecular identifiers were built into the TCRbeta library. A single record per CDR3 protein comes from TCRdb applying MiXCR to the PCR reads. This repertoire shows around 370,000 distinct CDR3 sequences, about a sixth found once; its top ten account for approximately 44%. On this clonotype itself: No antigen is known for it.

The length of the CDR3 is 12 residues. Trimming left V 3 bases short and J 7 bases short, with 9 bases between. Germline CDR1 MDHEN, CDR2 SYDVKM. This clonotype was obtained from a male patient aged 2-15 years who had a stem cell transplant for acute lymphoblastic leukemia, so the T cells may come from the graft donor. The chain employs TRBV28 and TRBJ1-1; D gene unclear. This material consisted of PBMCs, mostly from graft donor cells, taken 360 days after TCRalphabeta/CD19-depleted stem cell transplant. CDR3 region: CASSFYSVEAFF. The CDR3 DNA sequence: TGTGCCAGCAGTTTTTATTCGGTTGAAGCTTTCTTT.